Below are 19 T cell receptor beta chains sequenced from a single sample in a study of tumor-infiltrating lymphocytes in primary liver carcinoma (dated by TCRdb to 2016 to 2017). TCRdb lists the instrument as Illumina HiSeq 2500. A constant-region primer and ProtoScript II reverse transcriptase were used to reverse-transcribe TCRbeta-specific cDNA from approximately 550 ng total RNA. The TCRbeta libraries were prepared through three rounds of nested multiplex PCR following a slightly modified ARM-PCR procedure. The first two PCR rounds used multiplex TRBV1-TRBV30 forward primers with a Cbeta reverse primer, each for approximately 10 cycles. TCRdb reprocessed the public reads (quality trimming at Q25 with fastp, clone calling with MiXCR) and kept in-frame beta chains. Rows are combined by CDR3 protein, so each entry shows the most common genes and DNA. Counted in this sample were approximately 92,000 distinct CDR3 sequences; 55% to 75% of them appeared once. The ten most abundant clones make up around 8.8% of the sample.

Without any cell sorting, total RNA and DNA were co-extracted from roughly 18-30 mg of bulk tissue using the AllPrep DNA/RNA mini kit. The sequenced sample consisted of liver tumor tissue from sampling region 5. This specimen's cell subset or site label, per the study, means: tumor region T5, tumor centre. All receptors come from a woman aged 55-75 years with primary liver carcinoma and hepatitis B virus infection.

This chain uses TRBV28 with TRBJ1-1, with TRBD1 as a possible D gene (6 bases). V lost 4 bases, J lost 6 bases, and 18 bases lay in between. Germline lookup yields CDR1 MDHEN and CDR2 SYDVKM. The CDR3 loop spans 15 amino acids. The CDR3 DNA is TGTGCCAGCAGTTCCAGGCCGACACAGGGCCCTGAAGCTTTCTTT. Translated: CASSSRPTQGPEAFF.

A single count supports this clonotype. The genes are TRBV29-1 and TRBJ1-2, with a tentative D call TRBD1 (5 bases). The germline gives CDR1 SQVTM, CDR2 ANQGSEA. This CDR3 region has 16 residues. The CDR3 loop is CGVGGEGSRENYGYTF. The CDR3 DNA is TGCGGGGTTGGAGGGGAGGGTTCGAGGGAAAACTATGGCTACACCTTC.

This clonotype was seen a handful of times. This may come from a read error, since a much larger clone is one base off. The V call is TRBV12-3 or TRBV12-4, the J call TRBJ1-2, with D hard to call. Trimming shortened V by 7 bases and J by 5 bases, and 8 bases separated the two germline ends. This CDR3 region has 11 residues. In nucleotides, the CDR3 is TGTGCCAGCACTGAGGGTTATGGCTACACCTTC. Residues: CASTEGYGYTF.

A remark on this clonotype: One base away lies a much larger clone, so this may be a sequencing read error. The chain is built from TRBV19 and TRBJ2-5, with D unclear. Deletions cut 11 bases from V and 1 base from J, with 17 bases between. This CDR3 comprises 14 residues. Per germline, CDR1 LNHDA and CDR2 SQIVND (reference sequence). This CDR3 reads CACAPQRSQETQYF. The DNA of the CDR3 is TGTGCCTGTGCTCCCCAGCGTTCCCAAGAGACCCAGTACTTC.

This clonotype was seen at least ten times. The chain links TRBV10-3 to TRBJ1-1, with 7 bases fitting TRBD1. The CDR3 has 13 residues. Germline V lookup: CDR1 ENHRY, CDR2 SYGVKD. The trim removed 8 bases at V and 0 bases at J, leaving 3 bases unmatched. CDR3 sequence: CAIQGGVNTEAFF. CDR3 coding DNA: TGTGCCATCCAGGGGGGGGTGAACACTGAAGCTTTCTTT.

Points on this clonotype: An end of the junction differs from the germline gene, which may be a read error. In DNA form, the CDR3 reads TGTCCCAGCAGCACCGGGCTACCCACAGATACGCAGTATTTT. This gives the protein CPSSTGLPTDTQYF. The J gene is TRBJ2-3, the V gene TRBV11-2; D is undetermined. CDR1 SGHAT and CDR2 FQNNGV come from the germline V gene. This CDR3 has 14 amino acids. Full variable domain (missing parts from reference TRBV11-2 and TRBJ2-3): EAGVAQSPRYKIIEKRQSVAFWCNPISGHATLYWYQQILGQGPKLLIQFQNNGVVDDSQLPKDRFSAERLKGVDSTLKIQPAKLEDSAVYLCPSSTGLPTDTQYFGPGTRLTVL.

The CDR3 region has the DNA TGTGCCGGTAGTTTAGCCCAAGCGGGACCGAAGACGCAGTATTTT. Amino acids: CAGSLAQAGPKTQYF. The chain has TRBV12-3 or TRBV12-4 and TRBJ2-3, with TRBD2 identical over 7 bases. This CDR3 contains 15 residues. With V trimmed by 11 bases and J by 9 bases, 20 bases remained unmatched.

The chain is built from TRBV11-1 and TRBJ2-1, with 9 bases matching TRBD2. Per the germline V gene, CDR1 is SGHAT and CDR2 is FQDESV (reference sequence). V lost 8 bases to trimming and J lost 4 bases; unmatched junction nucleotides: 15. The CDR3 runs 17 residues. The CDR3 spells CASRLEWAGGGYNEQFF. The DNA for the CDR3 is TGTGCCAGCCGATTAGAATGGGCGGGAGGGGGGTACAATGAGCAGTTCTTC.

This clonotype has just one count. This sequence joins TRBV29-1 and TRBJ1-2, with D unresolved. From germline, CDR1 is SQVTM and CDR2 ANQGSEA. V gave up 4 bases and J gave up 12 bases, with 15 bases separating them. The CDR3 has 11 residues. In DNA form, the CDR3 reads TGCAGCGTTGTGCAGGACTACGGCCACACCTTC. Its protein is CSVVQDYGHTF.

The table lists this clonotype with a count of one. It may be a read error: a sequence one base away is much more abundant. V usage is TRBV5-1 and J usage is TRBJ1-6, with D possibly TRBD1 on 5 matching bases. Germline V gene sequence: CDR1 SGHRS, CDR2 YFSETQ. CDR3 length equals 13 residues. This CDR3 is CANSTEQDSPLHF. CDR3 in DNA: TGCGCCAACAGCACAGAACAGGATTCACCCCTCCACTTT.

Points on this clonotype: A much larger clone lies one base from this, so it may be a read error. The chain has TRBV7-8 and TRBJ2-3; D is possibly TRBD2 (5 bases). Germline values: CDR1 SGHVS, CDR2 FQNEAQ. The germline V and J ends were trimmed by 4 bases and 2 bases, with 7 bases remaining between them. There are 13 residues in the CDR3. The CDR3 nucleotides read TGTGCCAGCAGCTCTCGGGACACAGATACGCAGTATTTT. Its translation: CASSSRDTDTQYF. Variable domain in full (rest from reference TRBV7-8 and TRBJ2-3): GAGVSQSPRYKVAKRGQDVALRCDPISGHVSLFWYQQALGQGPEFLTYFQNEAQLDKSGLPSDRFFAERPEGSVSTLKIQRTQQEDSAVYLCASSSRDTDTQYFGPGTRLTVL.

Only a few counts were recorded for this clonotype. The CDR3 protein is CSARAPGQNPHRQFF. CDR3 nucleotide sequence: TGCAGTGCTAGGGCCCCGGGACAAAATCCTCACAGGCAGTTCTTC. The gene calls are TRBV20-1 and TRBJ2-1; D might be TRBD1 (6 bases). The CDR3 is made up of 15 amino acids. V lost 3 bases, J lost 12 bases, and 24 bases lay in between. Per the germline V gene, CDR1 is DFQATT and CDR2 is SNEGSKA (reference sequence).

Details on this clonotype: At one end the junction does not follow the germline gene, possibly because of a read error. This sequence joins TRBV11-3 and TRBJ2-1, with 10 bases fitting TRBD2. The V gene's germline CDR1 is SGHNT and CDR2 YENEEA. The CDR3 loop spans 15 amino acids. The CDR3 loop reads CGSSLGTSGKPELFF. The DNA for the CDR3 is TGTGGCAGCAGCTTAGGAACTAGCGGGAAGCCTGAGCTGTTCTTC.

This clonotype showed up just once. The chain recombines TRBV6-5 with TRBJ2-5; TRBD1 matches 7 bases. V shed 2 bases and J 5 bases; nucleotides not matched to a gene: 5. The CDR3 is made up of 14 amino acids. Per the germline V gene, CDR1 is MNHEY and CDR2 is SVGAGI. The CDR3 DNA is TGTGCCAGCAGTTACGGCAGGGGACAGGAGACCCAGTACTTC. Its protein is CASSYGRGQETQYF.

This chain links TRBV11-2 with TRBJ1-1; the match to TRBD1 covers 7 bases. This CDR3 is built from 16 residues. Germline lookup yields CDR1 SGHAT and CDR2 FQNNGV. V was clipped by 2 bases and J by 8 bases; unmatched bases: 14. The CDR3 nucleotides read TGTGCCAGCAGCTTATCATTCATGAGGGGGCCCATAGAAGCTTTCTTT. It codes for CASSLSFMRGPIEAFF.

As to this clonotype: Mismatch with germline at one junction end may stem from a read error. The rearrangement joins TRBV11-2 to TRBJ1-1, with unresolved D. The CDR3 totals 13 residues. CDR1 and CDR2 from the germline V gene are SGHAT and FQNNGV. The DNA for the CDR3 is TGTGCCAGCAGGATGACAACGAACACCGAAGCTTTCTTT. Encoded protein: CASRMTTNTEAFF.

Remarks on this clonotype: An end of the junction differs from the germline gene, which may be a read error. CDR3: CAGSAMQGSGGLFF. CDR3 bases: TGTGCCGGTAGCGCAATGCAGGGATCCGGGGGGCTGTTTTTT. The chain uses TRBV11-2 and TRBJ2-2; D possibly corresponds to TRBD2 (6 bases). Germline assignment: CDR1 SGHAT and CDR2 FQNNGV. The CDR3 consists of 14 residues.

The chain recombines TRBV28 with TRBJ1-2; 8 bases align to TRBD1. Germline V gives CDR1 MDHEN, CDR2 SYDVKM. Germline trimming cut 2 bases from V and 5 bases from J; bases unmatched to any gene: 13. The CDR3 has 17 amino acids. The DNA for the CDR3 is TGTGCCAGCAGTTTACGCTCAGTCGGACAGGGCATTTATGGCTACACCTTC. This sequence encodes CASSLRSVGQGIYGYTF.

In the case of this clonotype: The CDR3 does not close with the conserved phenylalanine or tryptophan, likely indicating a read error. The rearrangement joins TRBV11-2 to TRBJ1-3; TRBD1 matches 9 bases. This CDR3 is built from 19 residues. Germline V gives CDR1 SGHAT, CDR2 FQNNGV. The CDR3 coding sequence is TGTGCCAGCAGCTCACGCCCGGACAGGGGAGCTTACTCTGGAAACACGATATATTTG. This gives the protein CASSSRPDRGAYSGNTIYL.